This T cell receptor (beta chain) was recovered during a study of graft-versus-host responses after intestinal transplantation. This clone was seen only a few times. What it recognizes is unknown. Assay used: immunoSEQ multiplex PCR; TCRdb lists only in-frame clones, some missing. The top ten clones hold roughly 0.35% of a sample with about 80,000 clones, approximately 88% of them seen once. Germline CDR1 MDHEN, CDR2 SYDVKM. V was shortened by 3 bases and J by 4 bases, with 12 bases between the two germline ends. There are 14 residues in the CDR3. The chain carries TRBV28 and TRBJ1-2, with D possibly being TRBD1 (6 bases). The specimen was unstimulated CD4+ T cells sorted from spleen or lymph node cells, collected before intestinal transplant. The sequence came from a human donor who received an intestinal transplant. This CDR3 reads CASSFDSGAYGYTF. In DNA, the CDR3 is TGTGCCAGCAGTTTCGACTCAGGGGCCTATGGCTACACCTTC.